What follows are 27 T cell receptor beta chains derived from one specimen sequenced in a study of technical replicates of blood from a handful of donors. TCRdb's copy holds only in-frame clones and misses some; the assay was immunoSEQ multiplex PCR. Of tens of thousands of clones detected, 96% appear once; the ten largest clones hold approximately 0.4%. Sequencing was done on a sample of T cells isolated from PBMCs. The receptors here all came from a human donor in good health.

This chain links TRBV5-4 with TRBJ2-2; 8 nucleotides agree with TRBD2. From germline, CDR1 is SGHNT and CDR2 YYREEE (reference sequence). The CDR3 extends over 14 amino acids. Trimming took 2 bases from V and 5 from J; bases not matched to a gene: 2. CDR3 DNA sequence: TGTGCCAGCAGCTTCGGCGGGAGGACCGGGGAGCTGTTTTTT. Translating gives CASSFGGRTGELFF.

This chain joins TRBV20-1 and TRBJ2-7; D remains ambiguous. V was shortened by 3 bases and J by 2 bases, with 5 bases between the two germline ends. This CDR3 is built from 11 residues. CDR1 and CDR2 from the germline V gene are DFQATT and SNEGSKA (reference sequence). CDR3 protein: CSASRAYEQYF. CDR3 in DNA: TGCAGTGCTAGTCGTGCCTACGAGCAGTACTTC.

The chain links TRBV9 to TRBJ1-1; 7 bases match TRBD1. The CDR3 covers 15 residues. Germline V gene sequence: CDR1 SGDLS, CDR2 YYNGEE. J gave up 0 bases and V 4 bases, and 6 bases lay outside the gene matches. In nucleotides, the CDR3 is TGTGCCAGCAGCCCTTGGACAGGAATGAACACTGAAGCTTTCTTT. Translating gives CASSPWTGMNTEAFF.

This sequence joins TRBV6-1 and TRBJ2-1; 7 nucleotides align to TRBD2. The CDR3 is 16 amino acids. CDR1 is MNHNS and CDR2 is SASEGT in the germline V gene. The ends lost 2 bases at V and 4 bases at J; junction bases unmatched: 8. The CDR3: CASSETGGASYNEQFF. The CDR3 region has the DNA TGTGCCAGCAGTGAAACGGGAGGCGCTAGTTACAATGAGCAGTTCTTC.

The CDR3 loop reads CASSPAADSYEQYF. The DNA of the CDR3 is TGTGCCAGCAGCCCCGCTGCGGACTCCTACGAGCAGTACTTC. V is TRBV11-3 and J is TRBJ2-7, with unresolved D. The CDR3 has 14 amino acids. Germline V CDR1 and CDR2: SGHNT, YENEEA. Trimming stripped 5 bases from V and 0 bases from J, with 11 bases between.

J is TRBJ2-5 and V is TRBV28; 9 nucleotides agree with TRBD1. CDR3 length: 14 residues. Germline V CDR1 and CDR2: MDHEN, SYDVKM. V gave up 5 bases and J gave up 2 bases; unmatched junction bases: 3. This CDR3 is CASSPGTGQETQYF. The CDR3 coding sequence is TGTGCCAGCAGTCCCGGGACAGGGCAAGAGACCCAGTACTTC.

The chain links TRBV6-1 to TRBJ1-4, with TRBD1 matching over 9 bases. Germline-derived CDR1 and CDR2 are MNHNS and SASEGT. Trimming took 2 bases from V and 5 from J; bases not matched to a gene: 3. The CDR3 totals 15 residues. The CDR3 loop is CASSEPGTGNEKLFF. CDR3 sequence (DNA): TGTGCCAGCAGTGAACCTGGGACAGGGAATGAAAAACTGTTTTTT.

As regards this clone: Additional DNA sequences in this sample encode the identical CDR3. This chain uses TRBV27 with TRBJ1-5, with 10 bases fitting TRBD1. The J segment lost 6 bases and the V segment lost 6 bases, leaving 8 bases of the junction unmatched. CDR3 length: 15 amino acids. In germline, CDR1 is MNHEY, CDR2 SMNVEV (reference sequence). For the CDR3, the DNA is TGTGCCAGCAGCCTGGGACAGGGGTTTCGTCAGCCCCAGCATTTT. This codes for CASSLGQGFRQPQHF.

The chain employs TRBV2 and TRBJ1-2, with 7 nucleotides matching TRBD1. The CDR3 spans 15 residues. Germline V gives CDR1 SNHLY, CDR2 FYNNEI. V lost 4 bases and J lost 4; bases outside the gene matches: 9. CDR3: CASSGERDSPYGYTF. CDR3 DNA sequence: TGTGCCAGCAGTGGAGAGAGGGACAGTCCCTATGGCTACACCTTC.

This chain links TRBV5-6 with TRBJ2-1, with 9 bases aligning to TRBD1. Germline loops: CDR1 SGHDT, CDR2 YYEEEE. The CDR3 covers 15 residues. Trimming cost V 3 bases and J 6 bases; bases outside gene matches: 7. The CDR3 coding sequence is TGTGCCAGCAGCTCCCGGGACAGGGTGCCCAATGAGCAGTTCTTC. Residues: CASSSRDRVPNEQFF.

This clone appeared many times. CDR3 protein: CASSERWLAGPSRFF. In DNA, the CDR3 is TGTGCCAGCAGTGAACGGTGGCTAGCGGGTCCATCCCGGTTCTTC. The chain employs TRBV2 and TRBJ2-1, with 8 nucleotides matching TRBD2. Germline V CDR1 and CDR2: SNHLY, FYNNEI. Unmatched junction bases numbered 15, after V lost 2 bases and J lost 15 bases. This CDR3 has 15 residues.

V is TRBV7-2 and J is TRBJ1-1, with D unclear. With 5 bases removed from V and 3 bases from J, the gap between germline ends came to 4 bases. The germline V gene has CDR1 SGHTA and CDR2 FQGNSA. The CDR3 consists of 11 residues. The CDR3 region is CASSPDTEAFF. CDR3 bases: TGTGCCAGCAGCCCGGACACTGAAGCTTTCTTT.

The chain recombines TRBV6-4 with TRBJ2-2, with D unresolved. Germline values: CDR1 MRHNA, CDR2 SNTAGT. Trimming took off 4 bases at V and 4 bases at J, with 7 bases between the two ends. The CDR3 loop spans 13 amino acids. The CDR3 sequence is CASSVELTGELFF. CDR3 sequence (DNA): TGTGCCAGCAGTGTCGAGCTCACCGGGGAGCTGTTTTTT.

The chain has TRBV6-5 and TRBJ1-3; D is perhaps TRBD1 (6 bases). Germline lookup yields CDR1 MNHEY and CDR2 SVGAGI. V shed 4 bases and J shed 7 bases, with 14 bases lying between them. This CDR3 is 14 amino acids long. The CDR3 bases are TGTGCCAGCAGTTTGGGACAAGGGGACAACACCATATATTTT. Translated, it gives CASSLGQGDNTIYF.

This sequence joins TRBV13 and TRBJ1-3; TRBD1 agrees at 8 bases. The CDR3 totals 12 residues. With V trimmed by 6 bases and J by 10 bases, 5 bases remained unmatched. Germline V lookup: CDR1 PRHDT, CDR2 FYEKMQ (reference sequence). CDR3 residues: CASSYTGGTIYF. The DNA of the CDR3 is TGTGCCAGCAGTTACACAGGGGGGACCATATATTTT.

V is TRBV28 and J is TRBJ1-2; TRBD1 agrees at 9 bases. This CDR3 region has 13 residues. The V and J ends lost 9 bases and 3 bases, in that order; junction bases with no gene match: 5. Germline assignment: CDR1 MDHEN and CDR2 SYDVKM. The DNA for the CDR3 is TGTGCCAGTGCGGGACAGGGCCACTATGGCTACACCTTC. As protein: CASAGQGHYGYTF.

CDR3 region: CASSLGRGAEETQYF. CDR3 coding DNA: TGTGCCAGCAGCCTAGGGCGGGGGGCAGAAGAGACCCAGTACTTC. V is TRBV6-6 and J is TRBJ2-5; 8 bases line up with TRBD2. This CDR3 has 15 residues. The germline V gene has CDR1 MNHNY and CDR2 SVGAGI (reference sequence). With V trimmed by 6 bases and J by 3 bases, 9 bases remained unmatched.

This chain links TRBV28 with TRBJ2-5, with a weak D call TRBD1 (6 bases). V shed 5 bases and J shed 5 bases, with 18 bases lying between them. Germline V CDR1 and CDR2: MDHEN, SYDVKM. There are 15 residues in the CDR3. This chain's CDR3 is CASSPPPGDGETQYF. CDR3 sequence (DNA): TGTGCCAGCAGTCCACCCCCAGGGGATGGGGAGACCCAGTACTTC. Drawing the rest from reference TRBV28 and TRBJ2-5, the complete variable domain is DVKVTQSSRYLVKRTGEKVFLECVQDMDHENMFWYRQDPGLGLRLIYFSYDVKMKEKGDIPEGYSVSREKKERFSLILESASTNQTSMYLCASSPPPGDGETQYFGPGTRLLVL.

This chain links TRBV10-1 with TRBJ1-2, with a weak D call TRBD1 (6 bases). The CDR3 spans 14 residues. Germline CDR1 reads WNHNN; CDR2 reads SYGVQD (reference sequence). V lost 0 bases to trimming and J lost 2 bases, with 7 bases between them. CDR3 residues: CASSESGQNYGYTF. Written as DNA, the CDR3 is TGCGCCAGCAGTGAGTCGGGACAAAACTATGGCTACACCTTC.

This clone has just one count. The J gene is TRBJ2-3, the V gene TRBV7-9; 13 bases agree with TRBD2. The V gene end was trimmed by 6 bases and the J gene end by 6 bases; junction bases not matched to a gene: 9. Germline V CDR1 and CDR2: SEHNR, FQNEAQ (reference sequence). There are 16 residues in the CDR3. For the CDR3, the DNA is TGTGCCAGCAGACAAACTAGCGGGAGGGCTGAGGATACGCAGTATTTT. Encoded protein: CASRQTSGRAEDTQYF.

The chain employs TRBV19 and TRBJ2-3; 7 nucleotides agree with TRBD1. CDR3 length: 15 amino acids. Germline CDR1 LNHDA, CDR2 SQIVND (reference sequence). J was trimmed by 6 bases and V by 3 bases; bases with no gene match: 9. The CDR3 coding sequence is TGTGCCAGTAGTATGCAGGGGGTAAATGGGGATACGCAGTATTTT. This gives the protein CASSMQGVNGDTQYF.

This chain connects TRBV14 to TRBJ2-7; TRBD1 matches at 7 bases. This CDR3 is 15 amino acids long. J was trimmed by 0 bases and V by 4 bases; bases with no gene match: 6. The germline CDR1 and CDR2 sequences are SGHDN and FVKESK. DNA of the CDR3: TGTGCCAGCAGCCTTATTGGGACAGCCTCCTACGAGCAGTACTTC. It encodes CASSLIGTASYEQYF.

V usage is TRBV6-5 and J usage is TRBJ1-3; D is possibly TRBD1 (5 bases). Germline V gene lookup returns CDR1 MNHEY and CDR2 SVGAGI. The CDR3 extends over 15 amino acids. V dropped 2 bases and J dropped 0 bases, with 8 bases sitting between them. As DNA, the CDR3 is TGTGCCAGCAGTTACGGGGGGAGCTCTGGAAACACCATATATTTT. As protein: CASSYGGSSGNTIYF.

The chain couples TRBV5-8 to TRBJ1-1; 9 positions match TRBD1. This CDR3 spans 13 amino acids. Germline CDR1 SGHTS, CDR2 YDEGEE. Unmatched junction bases numbered 3, after V lost 8 bases and J lost 1 base. The CDR3 sequence is CASGTGPNTEAFF. The DNA of the CDR3 is TGTGCCAGTGGGACAGGGCCGAACACTGAAGCTTTCTTT.

V is TRBV6-5 and J is TRBJ1-1, with D possibly TRBD1 on 6 matching bases. CDR3 length equals 14 residues. Looked up from germline, CDR1 is MNHEY and CDR2 is SVGAGI. Trimming left V 5 bases short and J 4 bases short, with 14 bases between. The CDR3 sequence is CASSITGQGTEAFF. The CDR3 DNA reads as TGTGCCAGCAGTATCACAGGGCAGGGCACTGAAGCTTTCTTT.

The chain carries TRBV7-9 and TRBJ2-7, with TRBD2 matching 7 bases. The V gene end was trimmed by 1 base and the J gene end by 5 bases; junction bases not matched to a gene: 5. Germline V gene lookup returns CDR1 SEHNR and CDR2 FQNEAQ (reference sequence). This CDR3 is built from 14 residues. The CDR3 loop reads CASSLGGSIDEQYF. The CDR3 DNA sequence: TGTGCCAGCAGCTTAGGCGGGAGTATCGACGAGCAGTACTTC.

The chain couples TRBV6-1 to TRBJ2-1; 9 bases are shared with TRBD2. Unmatched junction bases numbered 4, after V lost 1 base and J lost 6 bases. The CDR3 consists of 15 residues. CDR1 is MNHNS and CDR2 is SASEGT in the germline V gene. Written as DNA, the CDR3 is TGTGCCAGCAGTGAAGGCGGGAGGGCCCTCAATGAGCAGTTCTTC. Translating it yields CASSEGGRALNEQFF.